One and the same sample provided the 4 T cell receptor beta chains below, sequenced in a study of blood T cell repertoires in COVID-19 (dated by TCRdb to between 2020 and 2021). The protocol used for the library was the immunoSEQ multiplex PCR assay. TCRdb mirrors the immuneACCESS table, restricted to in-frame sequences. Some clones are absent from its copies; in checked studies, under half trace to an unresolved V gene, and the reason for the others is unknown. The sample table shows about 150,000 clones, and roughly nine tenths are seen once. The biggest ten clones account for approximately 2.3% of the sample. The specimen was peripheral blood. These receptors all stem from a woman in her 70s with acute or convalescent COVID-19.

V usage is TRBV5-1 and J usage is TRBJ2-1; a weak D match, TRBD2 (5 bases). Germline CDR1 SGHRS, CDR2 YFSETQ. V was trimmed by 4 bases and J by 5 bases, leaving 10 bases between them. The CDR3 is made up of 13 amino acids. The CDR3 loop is CASSNGLDNEQFF. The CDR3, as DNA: TGCGCCAGCAGCAACGGACTGGACAATGAGCAGTTCTTC.

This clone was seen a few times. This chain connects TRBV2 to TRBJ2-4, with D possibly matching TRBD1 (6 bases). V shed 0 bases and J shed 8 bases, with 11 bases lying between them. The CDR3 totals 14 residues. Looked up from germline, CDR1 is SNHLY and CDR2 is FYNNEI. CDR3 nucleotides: TGTGCCAGCAGTGAAGCCGGGCAGGGGTACATTCAGTACTTC. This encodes CASSEAGQGYIQYF.

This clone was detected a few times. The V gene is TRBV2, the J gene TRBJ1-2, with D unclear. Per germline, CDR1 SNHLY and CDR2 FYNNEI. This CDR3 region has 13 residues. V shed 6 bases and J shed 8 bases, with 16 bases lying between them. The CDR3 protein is CASRQPSGEGYTF. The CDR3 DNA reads TGTGCCAGCAGGCAACCGAGTGGGGAGGGCTACACCTTC. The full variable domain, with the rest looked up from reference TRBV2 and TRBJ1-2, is EPEVTQTPSHQVTQMGQEVILRCVPISNHLYFYWYRQILGQKVEFLVSFYNNEISEKSEIFDDQFSVERPDGSNFTLKIRSTKLEDSAMYFCASRQPSGEGYTFGSGTRLTVV.

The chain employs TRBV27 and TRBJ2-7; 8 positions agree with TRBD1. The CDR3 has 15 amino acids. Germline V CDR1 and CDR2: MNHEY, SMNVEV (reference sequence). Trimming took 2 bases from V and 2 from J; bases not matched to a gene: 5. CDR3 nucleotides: TGTGCCAGCAGTTTAGGGACAGGCCGACCCTACGAGCAGTACTTC. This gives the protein CASSLGTGRPYEQYF.